This paragraph reports one T cell receptor beta chain. Individually, cDNA molecules had unique molecular identifiers attached to them. MiXCR was run by TCRdb on the 5' RACE reads, yielding one entry per CDR3 protein. The sample holds 75,000 to 80,000 distinct CDR3 sequences, 8.5% to 10% seen once. These data originate in a study of early T cells in non-severe SARS-CoV-2 infection. Overall study context: Alpha and beta chains were unpaired, from unsorted whole-blood bulk RNA.

The source is an adult who was a healthcare worker with PCR-confirmed SARS-CoV-2 infection or an uninfected control (not recorded which). Sequencing was performed on whole blood.

The CDR3 DNA follows: TGCAGCGTTAGACAGGGGGCTTACGAGCAGTACTTC. Translated: CSVRQGAYEQYF. The chain has TRBV29-1 and TRBJ2-7; 10 nucleotides agree with TRBD1. The CDR3 is 12 residues long. V shed 5 bases and J 4 bases; nucleotides not matched to a gene: 2. Germline-derived CDR1 and CDR2 are SQVTM and ANQGSEA.